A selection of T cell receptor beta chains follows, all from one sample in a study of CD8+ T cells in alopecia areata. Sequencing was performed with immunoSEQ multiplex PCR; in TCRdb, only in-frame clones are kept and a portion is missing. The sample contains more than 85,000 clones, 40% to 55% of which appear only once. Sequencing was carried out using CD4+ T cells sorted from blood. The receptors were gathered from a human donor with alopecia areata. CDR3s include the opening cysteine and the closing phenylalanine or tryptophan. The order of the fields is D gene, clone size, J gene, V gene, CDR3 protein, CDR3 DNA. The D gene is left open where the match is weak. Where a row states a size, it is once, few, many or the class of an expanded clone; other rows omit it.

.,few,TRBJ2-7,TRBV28,CASSPFNVVGSDEQYF,TGTGCCAGCAGTCCTTTCAACGTAGTGGGGTCGGACGAGCAGTACTTC
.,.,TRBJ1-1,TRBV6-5,CASIQWGPRAEAFF,TGTGCCAGCATCCAATGGGGACCAAGGGCTGAAGCTTTCTTT
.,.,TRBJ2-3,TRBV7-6,CASSPHPRRGPGTDTQYF,TGTGCCAGCAGCCCACATCCAAGACGCGGCCCGGGCACAGATACGCAGTATTTT
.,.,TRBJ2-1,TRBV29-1,CSATPRYEQFF,TGCAGCGCAACCCCGAGGTATGAGCAGTTCTTC
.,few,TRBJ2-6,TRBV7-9,CASSYYLGGANVLTF,TGTGCCAGCAGCTATTATCTCGGGGGGGCCAACGTCCTGACTTTC
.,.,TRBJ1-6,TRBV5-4,CASSSQRNSYNSPLHF,TGTGCCAGCAGCTCGCAGCGGAACTCCTATAATTCACCCCTCCACTTT
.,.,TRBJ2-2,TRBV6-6,CATRGITGELFF,TGTGCCACCCGGGGCATCACCGGGGAGCTGTTTTTT
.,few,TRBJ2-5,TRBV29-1,CSVETSGEGAQYF,TGCAGCGTTGAGACAAGCGGGGAGGGGGCCCAGTACTTC
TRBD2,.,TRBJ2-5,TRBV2,CASRSTSGQETQYF,TGTGCCAGCAGATCCACTAGCGGACAAGAGACCCAGTACTTC
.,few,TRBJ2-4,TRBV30,CAWSVDPANIQYF,TGTGCCTGGAGTGTAGACCCCGCAAACATTCAGTACTTC
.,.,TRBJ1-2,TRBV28,CATSDISNYGYTF,TGTGCCACCTCGGACATTTCTAACTATGGCTACACCTTC
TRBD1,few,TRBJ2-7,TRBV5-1,CASSSKDRSSSYEQYF,TGCGCCAGCAGCAGTAAGGACAGGTCGAGCTCCTACGAGCAGTACTTC
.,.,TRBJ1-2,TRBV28,CASSTLPVGANYGYTF,TGTGCCAGCAGTACTCTACCGGTAGGGGCTAACTATGGCTACACCTTC
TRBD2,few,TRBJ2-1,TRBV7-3,CASSLNGGSSYNEQFF,TGTGCCAGCAGCTTAAACGGGGGGAGCTCCTACAATGAGCAGTTCTTC
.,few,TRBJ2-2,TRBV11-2,CASSLRGGNTGELFF,TGTGCCAGCAGCCTCCGTGGGGGAAACACCGGGGAGCTGTTTTTT